One sample yielded the 4 T cell receptor beta chains listed below, sequenced in a study of identical twins. Using its own MiXCR run on the 5' RACE reads, TCRdb lists one record per CDR3 protein. The sample gives some 1,600,000 distinct CDR3 sequences, roughly 35% of which show up once; 0.27% is in the top ten. The sequencing input was cord blood. The receptors shown here come from a newborn girl in good health.

This chain connects TRBV14 to TRBJ2-2; 10 bases agree with TRBD2. V shed 5 bases, J shed 4 bases, and the junction held 4 bases outside the gene matches. Germline CDR1 SGHDN, CDR2 FVKESK. The CDR3 sequence is 15 residues long. The CDR3 sequence: CASSNGLAVTGELFF. In DNA, the CDR3 is TGTGCCAGCAGCAACGGACTAGCGGTCACCGGGGAGCTGTTTTTT.

The chain uses TRBV20-1 and TRBJ1-2; D unresolved. Trimming took off 6 bases at V and 2 bases at J, with 10 bases between the two ends. The CDR3 has 12 amino acids. Germline CDR1 is DFQATT and CDR2 is SNEGSKA (reference sequence). CDR3 sequence: CSAWARNYGYTF. The CDR3 DNA reads TGCAGTGCCTGGGCCAGAAACTATGGCTACACCTTC.

This clonotype turned up a few times. The V gene is TRBV5-1, the J gene TRBJ1-4; D unresolved. The CDR3 has 18 amino acids. Germline values: CDR1 SGHRS, CDR2 YFSETQ. V lost 3 bases to trimming and J lost 4 bases, with 22 bases between them. CDR3: CASSYLGLAMVNNEKLFF. The CDR3 coding sequence is TGCGCCAGCAGCTACCTTGGACTCGCCATGGTAAATAATGAAAAACTGTTTTTT. Variable domain in full (rest from reference TRBV5-1 and TRBJ1-4): KAGVTQTPRYLIKTRGQQVTLSCSPISGHRSVSWYQQTPGQGLQFLFEYFSETQRNKGNFPGRFSGRQFSNSRSEMNVSTLELGDSALYLCASSYLGLAMVNNEKLFFGSGTQLSVL.

This clonotype was picked up one time. The J gene is TRBJ2-1, the V gene TRBV19; D is uncertain. The V and J ends lost 0 bases and 1 base respectively, with 10 bases between them. The germline V gene encodes CDR1 LNHDA and CDR2 SQIVND (reference sequence). The CDR3 covers 16 residues. The CDR3 protein is CASSIDDSPSYNEQFF. CDR3 nucleotides: TGTGCCAGTAGTATAGACGACTCTCCTTCCTACAATGAGCAGTTCTTC.